A selection of T cell receptor beta chains follows, all from one sample in a study of Ad26.COV2.S vaccination and SARS-CoV-2 variants. TCRdb keeps only in-frame clones here, not all; method: immunoSEQ multiplex PCR. In the table there are about 680,000 clones, more than 70% of which are singletons. Material: peripheral blood, obtained in a trial of Ad26.COV2.S vaccine versus placebo. These receptors were obtained from a person aged 18 to 59 who received the Ad26.COV2.S COVID-19 vaccine or a placebo. Each CDR3 is given with its conserved first and last residue. A D gene is named only where the DNA matches it firmly. Clone size is shown for a subset of rows, as once, few, many or a class of expanded clone.

d_call | j_call | v_call | clone_size | cdr3_length | cdr3_aa | cdr3_nt
NA | TRBJ2-1 | TRBV27 | NA | 17 | CASPPPSDREGGNEQFF | TGTGCCAGCCCTCCCCCCTCGGACAGGGAGGGGGGGAATGAGCAGTTCTTC
TRBD1 | TRBJ2-7 | TRBV6-6 | NA | 16 | CASSYPKGTGDYEQYF | TGTGCCAGCAGTTACCCGAAGGGGACAGGGGACTACGAGCAGTACTTC
TRBD1 | TRBJ2-4 | TRBV24-1 | NA | 15 | CATSDPGQGKNIQYF | TGTGCCACCAGTGATCCGGGACAGGGCAAAAACATTCAGTACTTC
NA | TRBJ2-7 | TRBV6-5 | NA | 15 | CASSIQDHSSYEQYF | TGTGCCAGCAGTATACAGGACCACAGCTCCTACGAGCAGTACTTC
NA | TRBJ1-1 | TRBV25-1 | NA | 15 | CASSIQRVGNTEAFF | TGTGCCAGCAGTATCCAGAGGGTAGGGAACACTGAAGCTTTCTTT
TRBD1 | TRBJ1-2 | TRBV29-1 | NA | 13 | CSVEETGGYGYTF | TGCAGCGTTGAAGAGACAGGGGGCTATGGCTACACCTTC
NA | TRBJ1-6 | TRBV5-1 | once | 15 | CASSLAEGINSPLHF | TGCGCCAGCAGCTTGGCTGAGGGCATCAATTCACCCCTCCACTTT
TRBD1 | TRBJ1-5 | TRBV15 | NA | 14 | CATSRDRFGGTQHF | TGTGCCACCAGCAGGGACAGGTTCGGTGGGACCCAGCATTTT
NA | TRBJ2-5 | TRBV9 | NA | 14 | CASSVGRLQETQYF | TGTGCCAGCAGCGTAGGGCGGCTCCAAGAGACCCAGTACTTC
TRBD1 | TRBJ1-2 | TRBV5-5 | few | 15 | CASSREGQGGYGYTF | TGTGCCAGCAGCAGGGAGGGACAGGGAGGCTATGGCTACACCTTC
TRBD1 | TRBJ1-6 | TRBV27 | NA | 16 | CASSLSLGQNNSPLHF | TGTGCCAGCAGTTTATCTTTGGGACAGAATAATTCACCCCTCCACTTT
TRBD2 | TRBJ2-3 | TRBV7-8 | NA | 19 | CASSLAPIRLAGVGDTQYF | TGTGCCAGCAGCTTAGCCCCGATAAGGCTAGCGGGAGTGGGAGATACGCAGTATTTT
TRBD2 | TRBJ2-2 | TRBV19 | once | 17 | CASSLFISGSGAGELFF | TGTGCCAGTAGTCTTTTTATTAGCGGGAGCGGCGCCGGGGAGCTGTTTTTT
NA | TRBJ1-6 | TRBV30 | NA | 15 | CAWSVQDLINSPLHF | TGTGCCTGGAGTGTACAGGACCTGATTAATTCACCCCTCCACTTT
TRBD1 | TRBJ1-2 | TRBV4-3 | NA | 14 | CASSQDQQGEGYTF | TGCGCCAGCAGCCAAGATCAACAGGGGGAGGGCTACACCTTC
NA | TRBJ1-2 | TRBV30 | NA | 12 | CAGPKGYYGYTF | TGTGCCGGACCTAAGGGATACTATGGCTACACCTTC
NA | TRBJ2-1 | TRBV27 | NA | 17 | CASSLFWDLYSYNEQFF | TGTGCCAGCAGTTTATTCTGGGACCTCTACTCCTACAATGAGCAGTTCTTC
NA | TRBJ2-6 | TRBV9 | NA | 16 | CASSAGQTSGANVLTF | TGTGCCAGCAGCGCCGGACAGACCTCTGGGGCCAACGTCCTGACTTTC
NA | TRBJ1-1 | TRBV3-1/TRBV3-2 | NA | 12 | CASSQRLGMAFF | TGTGCCAGCAGCCAAAGACTTGGAATGGCTTTCTTT
TRBD2 | TRBJ2-3 | TRBV28 | NA | 17 | CASSLLLAGLNTDTQYF | TGTGCCAGCAGTTTGCTTCTAGCGGGATTAAACACAGATACGCAGTATTTT
NA | TRBJ2-3 | TRBV6-5 | NA | 14 | CASSRTASTDTQYF | TGTGCCAGCAGTCGGACAGCTAGCACAGATACGCAGTATTTT
NA | TRBJ2-7 | TRBV7-6 | once | 16 | CASSQGGGRLFYEQYF | TGTGCCAGCTCCCAGGGGGGGGGTAGGCTATTCTACGAGCAGTACTTC
NA | TRBJ2-7 | TRBV11-2 | NA | 13 | CASSLGTGREQYF | TGTGCCAGCAGCTTAGGTACAGGACGGGAGCAGTACTTC
TRBD1 | TRBJ1-2 | TRBV19 | once | 15 | CASSGAGQGEAGYTF | TGTGCCAGTAGTGGAGCGGGACAGGGGGAGGCTGGCTACACCTTC
TRBD2 | TRBJ2-1 | TRBV27 | NA | 15 | CASSYTSGFSNEQFF | TGTGCCAGCAGTTACACTAGCGGGTTTAGCAATGAGCAGTTCTTC
NA | TRBJ2-2 | TRBV24-1 | few | 18 | CATSDFPGIPSNTGELFF | TGTGCCACCAGTGATTTTCCAGGGATCCCTTCGAACACCGGGGAGCTGTTTTTT
NA | TRBJ2-2 | TRBV25-1 | NA | 13 | CASSESGVGELFF | TGTGCCAGCAGTGAATCCGGGGTCGGGGAGCTGTTTTTT
TRBD1 | TRBJ2-7 | TRBV6-5 | NA | 15 | CASSRPGTGTYEQYF | TGTGCCAGCAGTCGCCCCGGGACAGGGACCTACGAGCAGTACTTC
NA | TRBJ2-6 | TRBV12-3/TRBV12-4 | NA | 13 | CASSYSGANVLTF | TGTGCCAGCAGTTACTCTGGGGCCAACGTCCTGACTTTC
NA | TRBJ1-3 | TRBV7-2 | NA | 14 | CASSPRDNGNTIYF | TGTGCCAGCAGCCCCCGGGACAACGGAAACACCATATATTTT
NA | TRBJ2-7 | TRBV13 | NA | 14 | CASSSMTATYEQYF | TGTGCCAGCAGCTCCATGACAGCTACCTACGAGCAGTACTTC
NA | TRBJ1-1 | TRBV18 | NA | 15 | CASSPVGGEGTRAFF | TGTGCCAGCTCACCAGTCGGGGGAGAGGGGACCCGAGCTTTCTTT
NA | TRBJ2-5 | TRBV7-8 | NA | 11 | CASSYQETQYF | TGTGCCAGCAGCTACCAAGAGACCCAGTACTTC
TRBD1 | TRBJ1-1 | TRBV30 | NA | 15 | CAWSGTGYVDTEAFF | TGTGCCTGGAGTGGGACAGGGTATGTGGACACTGAAGCTTTCTTT
NA | TRBJ2-3 | TRBV7-9 | NA | 14 | CASSLRTVPDTQYF | TGTGCCAGCAGCCTAAGGACTGTACCAGATACGCAGTATTTT
TRBD1 | TRBJ1-1 | TRBV7-9 | NA | 17 | CASSLVGGQGSNTEAFF | TGTGCCAGCAGCTTAGTTGGGGGACAGGGGTCGAACACTGAAGCTTTCTTT
NA | TRBJ1-2 | TRBV14 | NA | 14 | CASSPTRTGYGYTF | TGTGCCAGCAGTCCTACGAGGACTGGGTATGGCTACACCTTC
NA | TRBJ2-5 | TRBV25-1 | NA | 15 | CASSEERGRRETQYF | TGTGCCAGCAGTGAAGAAAGGGGCCGGCGGGAGACCCAGTACTTC
NA | TRBJ2-7 | TRBV5-4 | NA | 11 | CASSSQYEQYF | TGTGCCAGCAGCTCCCAATACGAGCAGTACTTC